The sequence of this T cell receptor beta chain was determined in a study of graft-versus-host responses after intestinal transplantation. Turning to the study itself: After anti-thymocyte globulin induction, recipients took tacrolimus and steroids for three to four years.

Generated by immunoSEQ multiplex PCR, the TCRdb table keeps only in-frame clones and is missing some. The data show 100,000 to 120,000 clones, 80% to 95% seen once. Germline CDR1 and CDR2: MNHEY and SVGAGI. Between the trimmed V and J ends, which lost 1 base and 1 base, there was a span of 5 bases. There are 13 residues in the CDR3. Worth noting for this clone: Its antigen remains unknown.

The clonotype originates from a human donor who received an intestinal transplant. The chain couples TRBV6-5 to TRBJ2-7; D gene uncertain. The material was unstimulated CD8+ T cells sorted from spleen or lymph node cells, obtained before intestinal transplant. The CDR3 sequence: CASSYWQSYEQYF. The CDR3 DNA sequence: TGTGCCAGCAGTTACTGGCAATCCTACGAGCAGTACTTC.